These T cell receptor beta chains were read from a single sample in a study of cytomegalovirus exposure and HLA in healthy donors. Libraries were prepared by immunoSEQ multiplex PCR; TCRdb keeps only in-frame clonotypes and omits some of them. This repertoire shows around 300,000 clones, around nine tenths found once; its top ten account for roughly 2.1%. The sequenced material came from PBMCs. All receptors derive from a woman between 18 and 29 years old in good health and CMV-seronegative. The CDR3 runs from the conserved cysteine through the conserved F or W. D genes are given only for firm matches. Clone size is shown for a subset of rows, as once, few, many or a class of expanded clone.

abundance,v_gene,d_gene,j_gene,CDR3aa,CDR3nt
-,TRBV6-1,-,TRBJ1-2,CASSESPGANYGYTF,TGTGCCAGCAGTGAATCCCCAGGGGCCAACTATGGCTACACCTTC
-,TRBV27,-,TRBJ1-2,CASSPGGGPSYGYTF,TGTGCCAGCAGTCCCGGGGGAGGCCCCTCCTATGGCTACACCTTC
-,TRBV11-3,-,TRBJ2-3,CASKVRGTDTQYF,TGTGCCAGCAAGGTCAGGGGAACAGATACGCAGTATTTT
-,TRBV7-8,-,TRBJ2-3,CASSLVRWDTQYF,TGTGCCAGCAGCTTAGTTCGGTGGGATACGCAGTATTTT
once,TRBV5-1,TRBD1,TRBJ1-2,CASSLRGGRDYGYTF,TGCGCCAGCAGCTTGAGAGGGGGCCGGGACTATGGCTACACCTTC
-,TRBV19,TRBD1,TRBJ1-1,CASRMGRGAFNTEAFF,TGTGCCAGTAGGATGGGCAGGGGGGCCTTTAACACTGAAGCTTTCTTT
few,TRBV4-1,TRBD1,TRBJ1-4,CASSQVQGDEKLFF,TGCGCCAGCAGCCAAGTTCAGGGGGATGAAAAACTGTTTTTT
once,TRBV29-1,-,TRBJ2-1,CSVEDPGFWEQFF,TGCAGCGTTGAAGATCCAGGGTTCTGGGAGCAGTTCTTC
-,TRBV6-5,-,TRBJ1-1,CASSYSSSGGRPEAFF,TGTGCCAGCAGTTACTCATCCTCCGGGGGGAGGCCTGAAGCTTTCTTT
-,TRBV9,-,TRBJ2-7,CASSVDEGREQYF,TGTGCCAGCAGCGTAGACGAGGGGAGGGAGCAGTACTTC
-,TRBV29-1,TRBD1,TRBJ2-1,CSVEGRITGTGDFRLDNEQFF,TGCAGCGTTGAAGGGAGGATTACCGGGACAGGGGACTTCAGATTAGACAATGAGCAGTTCTTC
once,TRBV18,TRBD2,TRBJ2-2,CASSPRRGELGELFF,TGTGCCAGCTCACCACGGCGGGGGGAGCTCGGGGAGCTGTTTTTT
-,TRBV29-1,-,TRBJ2-3,CSVEKGSTDTQYF,TGCAGCGTTGAAAAGGGGAGCACAGATACGCAGTATTTT
-,TRBV27,TRBD1,TRBJ2-5,CASSGQEETQYF,TGTGCCAGCTCAGGACAGGAGGAGACCCAGTACTTC
-,TRBV5-1,TRBD2,TRBJ2-5,CASSLEGGGVQETQYF,TGCGCCAGCAGCTTGGAGGGCGGGGGGGTCCAAGAGACCCAGTACTTC
-,TRBV27,TRBD1,TRBJ1-1,CASRRDRLLSIGPNTEAFF,TGTGCCAGCAGAAGGGACAGGCTGCTTTCGATCGGCCCGAACACTGAAGCTTTCTTT
-,TRBV7-3,-,TRBJ2-7,CASSLSPGYEQYF,TGTGCCAGCAGCTTAAGCCCGGGCTACGAGCAGTACTTC
-,TRBV10-1,-,TRBJ2-1,CASSDPFNEQFF,TGCGCCAGCAGTGATCCGTTCAATGAGCAGTTCTTC
-,TRBV10-2,-,TRBJ1-6,CASSDLGQGSSPLHF,TGCGCCAGCAGTGATCTCGGGCAGGGGAGTTCACCCCTCCACTTT
-,TRBV2,-,TRBJ2-5,CASSEGRKQETQYF,TGTGCCAGCAGTGAGGGGAGAAAACAAGAGACCCAGTACTTC
-,TRBV6-5,-,TRBJ1-2,CASSYGAGINYGYTF,TGTGCCAGCAGTTATGGGGCAGGGATTAACTATGGCTACACCTTC
-,TRBV7-2,-,TRBJ2-5,CASSLSGYLTAQETQYF,TGTGCCAGCAGCTTATCGGGCTACCTGACAGCACAAGAGACCCAGTACTTC
-,TRBV19,TRBD1,TRBJ1-2,CASSIGTGFDGYTF,TGTGCCAGTAGTATAGGGACAGGGTTTGATGGCTACACCTTC
-,TRBV4-1,-,TRBJ2-5,CASSQEAETQYF,TGCGCCAGCAGCCAAGAGGCTGAGACCCAGTACTTC
-,TRBV19,-,TRBJ2-1,CASSIAGGSYNEQFF,TGTGCCAGTAGTATAGCCGGGGGCTCCTACAATGAGCAGTTCTTC
-,TRBV9,-,TRBJ1-1,CASSVAGEYTEAFF,TGTGCCAGCAGCGTGGCGGGTGAGTACACTGAAGCTTTCTTT
-,TRBV10-3,-,TRBJ1-1,CAISGVREGETEAFF,TGTGCCATCAGTGGCGTCAGGGAAGGCGAGACTGAAGCTTTCTTT
-,TRBV19,TRBD1,TRBJ1-4,CASSPLGGTVNEKLFF,TGTGCCAGTAGTCCGCTCGGAGGGACAGTTAATGAAAAACTGTTTTTT
-,TRBV6-5,-,TRBJ2-7,CASSYEAGSYEQYF,TGTGCCAGCAGTTACGAAGCAGGGTCCTACGAGCAGTACTTC
once,TRBV2,TRBD1,TRBJ1-3,CASSVGQSFSGNTIYF,TGTGCCAGCAGTGTGGGACAGTCCTTCTCTGGAAACACCATATATTTT
-,TRBV28,-,TRBJ1-2,CASSLGSTGDYGYTF,TGTGCCAGCAGTTTAGGGAGTACGGGGGACTATGGCTACACCTTC
-,TRBV30,TRBD2,TRBJ2-5,CASSGAAVQETQYF,TGTGCCTCTAGCGGGGCGGCAGTTCAAGAGACCCAGTACTTC
-,TRBV5-4,-,TRBJ2-3,CASSLAGSPDTQYF,TGTGCCAGCAGCTTAGCCGGGAGCCCAGATACGCAGTATTTT
-,TRBV5-8,-,TRBJ2-7,CATSPRSSYEQYF,TGTGCCACCTCACCTCGGAGCTCCTACGAGCAGTACTTC
few,TRBV5-6,TRBD2,TRBJ2-3,CASSWPSSGVKDTQYF,TGTGCCAGCAGCTGGCCCTCTAGCGGGGTGAAAGATACGCAGTATTTT
-,TRBV12-5,TRBD1,TRBJ1-2,CASGPGQSHYGYTF,TGTGCTAGTGGACCGGGACAGAGCCACTATGGCTACACCTTC
-,TRBV19,-,TRBJ1-1,CASSTRQTGNTEAFF,TGTGCCAGTAGTACCCGTCAGACAGGGAACACTGAAGCTTTCTTT
-,TRBV10-1,-,TRBJ2-1,CASSAVEGGGGEQFF,TGCGCCAGCAGTGCTGTAGAGGGGGGGGGAGGGGAGCAGTTCTTC
-,TRBV7-9,TRBD1,TRBJ2-1,CASSNQGAYNEQFF,TGTGCCAGCAGCAACCAGGGGGCCTACAATGAGCAGTTCTTC